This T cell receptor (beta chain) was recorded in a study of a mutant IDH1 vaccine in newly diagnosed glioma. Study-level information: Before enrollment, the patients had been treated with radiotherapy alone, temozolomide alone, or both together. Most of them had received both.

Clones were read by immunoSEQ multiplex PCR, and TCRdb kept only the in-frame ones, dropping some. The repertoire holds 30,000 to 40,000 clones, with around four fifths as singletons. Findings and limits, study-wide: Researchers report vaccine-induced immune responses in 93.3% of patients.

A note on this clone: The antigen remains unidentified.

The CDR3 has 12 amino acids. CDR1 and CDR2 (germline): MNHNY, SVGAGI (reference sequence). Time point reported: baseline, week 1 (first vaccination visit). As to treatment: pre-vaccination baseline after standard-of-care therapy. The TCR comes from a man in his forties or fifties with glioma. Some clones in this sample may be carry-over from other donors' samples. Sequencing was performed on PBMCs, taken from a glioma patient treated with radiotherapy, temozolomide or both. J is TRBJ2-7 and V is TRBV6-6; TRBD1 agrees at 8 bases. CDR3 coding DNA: TGTGTTAGCCAGGGGGCGTCCTACGAGCAGTACTTC. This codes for CVSQGASYEQYF.